The entry that follows covers one T cell receptor beta chain sequence. Method: immunoSEQ multiplex PCR; TCRdb's copy keeps in-frame clones and lacks some. The sample lists about 140,000 clones; 60% to 85% were seen once. The data were obtained in a study of blood T cell repertoires in COVID-19. The receptor's source is an elderly woman with active or convalescent COVID-19. Sequenced sample: peripheral blood.

CDR3 sequence: CASSSGGWPDTQYF. In DNA, the CDR3 is TGTGCCAGCAGTTCAGGGGGTTGGCCAGATACGCAGTATTTT. The J gene is TRBJ2-3, the V gene TRBV27, with TRBD1 matching over 7 bases. Germline trimming cut 4 bases from V and 4 bases from J; bases unmatched to any gene: 5. The CDR3 is made up of 14 amino acids. The V gene's germline CDR1 is MNHEY and CDR2 SMNVEV (reference sequence).